Described below is a single TCR beta chain sequence and its context. Its antigen is unidentified. The data originate from a study of T-cell memory formation after mild COVID-19. MiXCR, run by TCRdb on the 5' RACE reads, gives a single entry per CDR3 protein. The table lists about 610,000 distinct CDR3 sequences, around a sixth of them singletons. Study-wide points: Contracting CD8+ clones were enriched in EMRA, CD4+ mainly in CM and EM.

Deletions cut 0 bases from V and 7 bases from J, with 33 bases between. CDR3 length equals 22 residues. Germline values: CDR1 PRHDT, CDR2 FYEKMQ (reference sequence). The sequencing sample was made of PBMCs or a T cell subset sorted from them (not recorded which). The TCR comes from an adult woman who had mild COVID-19 (a few samples of this study predate the infection). Cell type and time point are not known. The V call is TRBV13, the J call TRBJ1-4; perhaps TRBD1 as D (6 bases). In DNA, the CDR3 is TGTGCCAGCAGCTTAGGTCTCCCAACCGCGACAGGAAAACGAGCACATAGTGAAAAACTGTTTTTT. Its translation: CASSLGLPTATGKRAHSEKLFF.